A single sample is the source of the 30 T cell receptor beta chains below, sequenced in a study of response to subunit inactivated influenza vaccine. MiXCR, applied by TCRdb to the RT-PCR reads, yields one record per CDR3 protein. The sample has 610,000 or so distinct CDR3 sequences, 14% seen once. Sequenced here: PBMCs from blood, sampled roughly 12 days after vaccination. The receptors shown here come from a middle-aged man who received an inactivated influenza vaccine.

The chain combines TRBV28 with TRBJ2-2; D is ambiguous. CDR3 length: 12 amino acids. With 3 bases removed from V and 9 bases from J, the gap between germline ends came to 8 bases. Per germline, CDR1 MDHEN and CDR2 SYDVKM. The CDR3 region has the DNA TGTGCCAGCAGTTTCTCAGCCAGGGAGCTGTTTTTT. As protein: CASSFSARELFF.

The J gene is TRBJ2-3, the V gene TRBV5-1, with a weak D call TRBD2 (7 bases). The germline CDR1 and CDR2 sequences are SGHRS and YFSETQ. CDR3 length: 15 residues. Trimming shortened V by 3 bases and J by 1 base, and 12 bases separated the two germline ends. This chain's CDR3 is CASSWGGQRTDTQYF. CDR3 bases: TGCGCCAGCAGCTGGGGGGGACAACGCACAGATACGCAGTATTTT.

This clonotype was seen only a few times. The J gene is TRBJ1-1, the V gene TRBV15; 7 nucleotides line up with TRBD1. Germline V CDR1 and CDR2: LNHNV, YYDKDF (reference sequence). With 1 base clipped from V and 8 bases from J, the junction kept 13 bases outside the gene matches. CDR3 length equals 16 residues. The CDR3 loop is CATSRGYNRGAGEAFF. For the CDR3, the DNA is TGTGCCACCAGCAGAGGATATAACAGGGGAGCGGGGGAAGCTTTCTTT. The full variable domain, with the rest looked up from reference TRBV15 and TRBJ1-1, is DAMVIQNPRYQVTQFGKPVTLSCSQTLNHNVMYWYQQKSSQAPKLLFHYYDKDFNNEADTPDNFQSRRPNTSFCFLDIRSPGLGDTAMYLCATSRGYNRGAGEAFFGQGTRLTVV.

This clonotype has ten or more counts. This chain joins TRBV29-1 and TRBJ2-1; TRBD1 might be the D (5 bases). The CDR3 loop spans 16 amino acids. V lost 1 base and J 8 bases, leaving 21 bases between the germline ends. CDR1 is SQVTM and CDR2 is ANQGSEA in the germline V gene. CDR3 residues: CSVEGRKVGVRDEQFF. CDR3 DNA: TGCAGCGTTGAAGGACGAAAGGTAGGGGTTCGTGATGAGCAGTTCTTC.

V gene TRBV5-1 combines with J gene TRBJ2-2; 8 bases match TRBD1. The CDR3 length is 15 residues. J gave up 6 bases and V 0 bases, and 4 bases lay outside the gene matches. Per germline, CDR1 SGHRS and CDR2 YFSETQ. This chain's CDR3 is CASSLVQGGSGELFF. The CDR3 nucleotides are TGCGCCAGCAGCTTGGTACAGGGGGGATCCGGGGAGCTGTTTTTT. Using reference TRBV5-1 and TRBJ2-2 for the parts outside the CDR3, the full variable domain is KAGVTQTPRYLIKTRGQQVTLSCSPISGHRSVSWYQQTPGQGLQFLFEYFSETQRNKGNFPGRFSGRQFSNSRSEMNVSTLELGDSALYLCASSLVQGGSGELFFGEGSRLTVL.

With regard to this clonotype: One end of the junction varies from germline; a read error may be responsible. The V gene is TRBV7-7, the J gene TRBJ2-5; 8 bases fit TRBD1. The CDR3 totals 14 residues. Germline V gene lookup returns CDR1 SSHAT and CDR2 FNYEAQ (reference sequence). The CDR3, as DNA: TGTGCTAGCAGCATCCAGGGGGCCGGGGAGACCCAGTACTTC. Translation: CASSIQGAGETQYF.

This clonotype was seen repeatedly, ten times or more. The chain links TRBV6-2 or TRBV6-3 to TRBJ2-4, with 12 bases fitting TRBD2. The V gene end was trimmed by 7 bases and the J gene end by 0 bases; junction bases not matched to a gene: 10. The CDR3 is made up of 18 amino acids. From germline, CDR1 is MNHEY and CDR2 SVGEGT. Here the CDR3 reads CASNRWTSGTTAKNIQYF. CDR3 nucleotides: TGTGCCAGCAATAGATGGACTAGCGGGACCACAGCCAAAAACATTCAGTACTTC.

This clonotype was seen at least ten times. V is TRBV4-3 and J is TRBJ1-2; 7 bases match TRBD1. Trimming removed 1 base from V and 10 bases from J; junction bases left unmatched: 12. This CDR3 contains 15 residues. Germline loops: CDR1 LGHNA, CDR2 YSLEER. Written as DNA, the CDR3 is TGCGCCAGCAGCCAAGGACAGGGAGGAGTCGAGGACTACACCTTC. Amino acids: CASSQGQGGVEDYTF.

The chain is built from TRBV6-2 or TRBV6-3 and TRBJ2-1, with 7 bases lining up with TRBD1. This CDR3 has 18 amino acids. V was pared by 2 bases and J by 0 bases, with 10 bases of the junction left unmatched. Germline CDR1 reads MNHEY; CDR2 reads SVGEGT. The CDR3 sequence: CASSYSHRGQSSYNEQFF. As DNA, the CDR3 is TGTGCCAGCAGTTACAGCCACAGGGGCCAAAGCTCCTACAATGAGCAGTTCTTC.

This clonotype was seen more than once but under ten times. The chain couples TRBV7-6 to TRBJ2-1, with 10 bases fitting TRBD2. This CDR3 has 16 residues. With V trimmed by 4 bases and J by 2 bases, 5 bases remained unmatched. CDR1 is SGHVS and CDR2 is FNYEAQ in the germline V gene. The CDR3 loop reads CASSSLAGGTYNEQFF. Here the CDR3 DNA reads TGTGCCAGCAGCTCCTTAGCGGGAGGCACCTACAATGAGCAGTTCTTC.

CDR3 nucleotide sequence: TGTGCCAGCGGGACTAGCGGGGGGGCTAGGAATGAGCAGTTCTTC. It is translated as CASGTSGGARNEQFF. J is TRBJ2-1 and V is TRBV7-9; 16 bases fit TRBD2. The germline gives CDR1 SEHNR, CDR2 FQNEAQ (reference sequence). Unmatched junction bases numbered 5, after V lost 8 bases and J lost 7 bases. The CDR3 contains 15 residues. Based on the CDR3 plus reference TRBV7-9 and TRBJ2-1, the full variable domain is DTGVSQNPRHKITKRGQNVTFRCDPISEHNRLYWYRQTLGQGPEFLTYFQNEAQLEKSRLLSDRFSAERPKGSFSTLEIQRTEQGDSAMYLCASGTSGGARNEQFFGPGTRLTVL.

As for this clonotype: A single base separates this from a much larger clone, so it may be a read error. CDR3 nucleotides: TGTGCCAGCAGCTTAGGAGGGGATGAAGAGACCCAGTACTTC. This gives the protein CASSLGGDEETQYF. The chain combines TRBV7-9 with TRBJ2-5; possibly TRBD1 or TRBD2 for D (5 bases each). V gave up 1 base and J gave up 3 bases, with 9 bases separating them. CDR3 length: 14 amino acids. The germline gives CDR1 SEHNR, CDR2 FQNEAQ (reference sequence). Drawing the rest from reference TRBV7-9 and TRBJ2-5, the complete variable domain is DTGVSQNPRHKITKRGQNVTFRCDPISEHNRLYWYRQTLGQGPEFLTYFQNEAQLEKSRLLSDRFSAERPKGSFSTLEIQRTEQGDSAMYLCASSLGGDEETQYFGPGTRLLVL.

This chain uses TRBV3-1 with TRBJ2-7, with 10 bases identical to TRBD2. Germline trimming cut 4 bases from V and 6 bases from J; bases unmatched to any gene: 6. This CDR3 has 14 residues. The germline V gene has CDR1 LGHDT and CDR2 YNNKEL (reference sequence). CDR3 loop: CASSLIAGGPEQYF. As DNA, the CDR3 is TGTGCCAGCAGCCTTATAGCGGGAGGACCCGAGCAGTACTTC.

The rearrangement joins TRBV3-1 to TRBJ1-2; D is undetermined. Germline assignment: CDR1 LGHDT and CDR2 YNNKEL (reference sequence). The CDR3 totals 12 residues. Trimming left V 3 bases short and J 8 bases short, with 10 bases between. CDR3 loop: CASSHTRAGYTF. As DNA, the CDR3 is TGTGCCAGCAGCCATACAAGGGCCGGCTACACCTTC.

The chain uses TRBV19 and TRBJ2-1; 9 nucleotides match TRBD1. This CDR3 region has 18 residues. Trimming took 5 bases from V and 6 from J; bases not matched to a gene: 17. The germline V gene has CDR1 LNHDA and CDR2 SQIVND (reference sequence). This CDR3 reads CASSPRAGTGLLVNEQFF. For the CDR3, the DNA is TGTGCCAGTAGTCCCAGAGCTGGGACAGGGCTTCTAGTCAATGAGCAGTTCTTC.

This clonotype appeared a few times. The genes are TRBV7-8 and TRBJ1-2; TRBD1 matches 8 bases. This CDR3 is 15 amino acids long. V gave up 4 bases and J gave up 7 bases; unmatched junction bases: 11. Germline V gene data show CDR1 as SGHVS and CDR2 as FQNEAQ. The CDR3: CASSSKRRGRVGYTF. CDR3 DNA: TGTGCCAGCAGCTCGAAGCGCAGGGGGCGAGTTGGCTACACCTTC.

J is TRBJ2-7 and V is TRBV29-1; D gene uncertain. Germline V gives CDR1 SQVTM, CDR2 ANQGSEA. V was trimmed by 4 bases and J by 3 bases, leaving 4 bases between them. The CDR3 covers 10 residues. The DNA for the CDR3 is TGCAGCGTTGTAAACTACGAGCAGTACTTC. It translates to CSVVNYEQYF.

This clonotype was counted between two and nine times. This chain joins TRBV12-3 or TRBV12-4 and TRBJ2-7; 8 bases align to TRBD1. This CDR3 has 16 amino acids. V trimming: 3 bases; J trimming: 1 base; junction bases outside the gene matches: 8. The CDR3 bases are TGTGCCAGCAGTTTTTACGGGACAGGTAATTCCTACGAGCAGTACTTC. Translation: CASSFYGTGNSYEQYF.

This clonotype was observed a handful of times. The chain is built from TRBV10-2 and TRBJ2-1; D tentatively reads TRBD1 or TRBD2 (7 bases each). The germline gives CDR1 WSHSY, CDR2 SAAADI. There are 13 residues in the CDR3. V was pared by 6 bases and J by 10 bases, with 16 bases between. The CDR3 region is CASRPGGGMEQFF. The CDR3 DNA is TGCGCCAGCAGGCCAGGGGGGGGGATGGAGCAGTTCTTC.

V is TRBV11-2 and J is TRBJ2-7; D might be TRBD2 (6 bases). This CDR3 is built from 15 residues. Germline values: CDR1 SGHAT, CDR2 FQNNGV. With 5 bases removed from V and 2 bases from J, the gap between germline ends came to 16 bases. The CDR3 nucleotides are TGTGCCAGCAGCCAAAACCCGGGACTGACCTACGAGCAGTACTTC. Amino acid sequence: CASSQNPGLTYEQYF.

This clonotype was detected only a few times. V gene TRBV20-1 combines with J gene TRBJ2-2, with TRBD2 as a possible D gene (5 bases). Trimming stripped 8 bases from V and 5 bases from J, with 18 bases between. The V gene's germline CDR1 is DFQATT and CDR2 SNEGSKA (reference sequence). The CDR3 is 14 amino acids. DNA for the CDR3: TGCAGTACTTACGAGGGTGGTTCGACCGGGGAGCTGTTTTTT. Amino acid sequence: CSTYEGGSTGELFF.

This clonotype was detected a few times. The rearrangement joins TRBV27 to TRBJ1-1; TRBD1 matches 9 bases. The CDR3 runs to 15 residues. J lost 6 bases, V lost 5 bases, and 10 bases had no gene match. Germline values: CDR1 MNHEY, CDR2 SMNVEV (reference sequence). Here the CDR3 DNA reads TGTGCCAGCAGTCTAAACACAGGGGGCGCCGCTGAAGCTTTCTTT. Its translation is CASSLNTGGAAEAFF.

This clonotype was counted between two and nine times. This sequence joins TRBV29-1 and TRBJ2-2; the match to TRBD1 covers 7 bases. With V trimmed by 7 bases and J by 6 bases, 5 bases remained unmatched. Germline CDR1 reads SQVTM; CDR2 reads ANQGSEA. CDR3 length equals 12 residues. The CDR3 nucleotides are TGCAGCGGAAGAGGGGGCGCCGGGGAGCTGTTTTTT. Its translation: CSGRGGAGELFF.

This clonotype was detected only once. The chain uses TRBV30 and TRBJ2-3; D call uncertain. Trimming pared 8 bases from V and 2 bases from J, leaving 17 bases between. The CDR3 contains 14 residues. Germline V lookup: CDR1 GTSNPN, CDR2 SVGIG (reference sequence). The CDR3 nucleotides are TGTGCCCTGGGGTGGGTGGCCACCACAGATACGCAGTATTTT. Translation: CALGWVATTDTQYF.

In its sample, this clonotype was seen a few times. This chain links TRBV30 with TRBJ2-1, with 10 bases identical to TRBD2. CDR1 is GTSNPN and CDR2 is SVGIG in the germline V gene (reference sequence). The CDR3 consists of 13 residues. V shed 3 bases and J 6 bases; nucleotides not matched to a gene: 2. The CDR3 protein is CAWRASGSNEQFF. DNA for the CDR3: TGTGCCTGGAGGGCTAGCGGGAGCAATGAGCAGTTCTTC.

The chain joins TRBV6-2 or TRBV6-3 to TRBJ2-7, with 9 bases aligning to TRBD2. Germline V gene lookup returns CDR1 MNHEY and CDR2 SVGEGT. J gave up 0 bases and V 10 bases, and 4 bases lay outside the gene matches. The CDR3 totals 13 residues. CDR3 coding DNA: TGTGCCACCCAGCGGGGGGTCTCCTACGAGCAGTACTTC. This translates into CATQRGVSYEQYF.

This clonotype was counted only a few times. The gene calls are TRBV29-1 and TRBJ1-3; D perhaps matches TRBD1 (5 bases). Germline V CDR1 and CDR2: SQVTM, ANQGSEA. Between the trimmed V and J ends, which lost 0 bases and 4 bases, there was a span of 10 bases. This CDR3 contains 14 residues. The CDR3 loop is CSVEESGRGNTIYF. In DNA, the CDR3 is TGCAGCGTTGAAGAATCGGGGCGGGGAAACACCATATATTTT.

A few counts support this clonotype. This chain uses TRBV10-3 with TRBJ2-7; D is uncertain. CDR1 and CDR2 (germline): ENHRY, SYGVKD. The CDR3 has 15 amino acids. Trimming shortened V by 3 bases and J by 1 base, and 13 bases separated the two germline ends. The CDR3 nucleotides are TGTGCCATCAGTGATCCCGACGGAAGATCCTACGAGCAGTACTTC. This gives the protein CAISDPDGRSYEQYF.

This sequence joins TRBV24-1 and TRBJ1-5; TRBD1 aligns across 8 bases. The junction had 8 bases not matched to a gene; V was cut back by 5 bases and J by 3 bases. The CDR3 covers 16 residues. The germline V gene has CDR1 KGHDR and CDR2 SFDVKD. The chain's CDR3 is CATSGGTGGDNQPQHF. The CDR3 DNA is TGTGCCACCAGTGGGGGGACAGGAGGGGACAATCAGCCCCAGCATTTT.

This clonotype was counted a few times. The chain links TRBV7-4 to TRBJ2-7; D possibly corresponds to TRBD2 (6 bases). Germline CDR1 and CDR2: SGHVT and SQSDAQ. The CDR3 consists of 14 residues. With 3 bases removed from V and 3 bases from J, the gap between germline ends came to 12 bases. The CDR3 spells CASSFPEGIYEQYF. In DNA form, the CDR3 reads TGTGCCAGCAGCTTCCCGGAGGGTATCTACGAGCAGTACTTC.